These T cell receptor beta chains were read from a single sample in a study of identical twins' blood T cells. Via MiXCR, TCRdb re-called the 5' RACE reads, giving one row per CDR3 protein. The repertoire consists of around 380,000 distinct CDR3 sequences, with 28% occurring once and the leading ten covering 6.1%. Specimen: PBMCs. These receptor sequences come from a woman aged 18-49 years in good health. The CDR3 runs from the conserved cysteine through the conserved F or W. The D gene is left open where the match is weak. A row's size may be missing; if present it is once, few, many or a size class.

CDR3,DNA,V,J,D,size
CATKPDGGHNTEAFF,TGTGCCACCAAACCCGACGGAGGGCACAACACTGAAGCTTTCTTT,TRBV24-1,TRBJ1-1,.,.
CASSNRRTEAFF,TGTGCCAGCAGCAACAGAAGGACTGAAGCTTTCTTT,TRBV6-6,TRBJ1-1,.,.
CATSGPGSSTDTQYF,TGTGCCACCAGTGGGCCGGGTAGCAGCACAGATACGCAGTATTTT,TRBV24-1,TRBJ2-3,.,few
CASSLGQGPTNEKLFF,TGCGCCAGCAGCTTGGGACAGGGCCCAACTAATGAAAAACTGTTTTTT,TRBV5-1,TRBJ1-4,TRBD1,.
CASSGYLSVNFVVNTEAFF,TGTGCCAGCAGTGGGTATTTGTCGGTCAACTTTGTGGTGAACACTGAAGCTTTCTTT,TRBV13,TRBJ1-1,.,.
CASSLELAGDNEQFF,TGTGCCAGCAGCTTAGAACTAGCGGGAGACAATGAGCAGTTCTTC,TRBV7-9,TRBJ2-1,TRBD2,many
CSVLSGTDYYGYTF,TGCAGTGTTCTGTCCGGGACAGATTACTATGGCTACACCTTC,TRBV20-1,TRBJ1-2,TRBD1,many
CSVGFGTSGTDTQYF,TGCAGCGTTGGCTTTGGGACTAGCGGCACAGATACGCAGTATTTT,TRBV29-1,TRBJ2-3,TRBD2,.
CSASNEQFF,TGCAGTGCTAGCAATGAGCAGTTCTTC,TRBV20-1,TRBJ2-1,.,.
CASSHERRLVAEAFF,TGTGCCAGCAGCCATGAAAGGCGCCTTGTAGCTGAAGCTTTCTTT,TRBV14,TRBJ1-1,.,many
CASSHSDLNNEKLFF,TGTGCCAGCAGCCACAGCGACCTCAATAATGAAAAACTGTTTTTT,TRBV3-1,TRBJ1-4,.,many
CASSLFGTISPLHF,TGTGCCAGCAGCTTGTTTGGGACCATTTCACCCCTCCACTTT,TRBV7-2,TRBJ1-6,.,few
CASSSSQGGNGYTF,TGTGCCAGCAGCTCTAGCCAGGGGGGGAATGGCTACACCTTC,TRBV9,TRBJ1-2,TRBD1,.
CASRPLPRGHEAFF,TGTGCCAGCAGGCCCCTCCCCCGGGGCCATGAAGCTTTCTTT,TRBV11-2,TRBJ1-1,.,.
CASNPQGLDNQPQHF,TGTGCCAGTAATCCCCAGGGTTTAGACAATCAGCCCCAGCATTTT,TRBV2,TRBJ1-5,.,.
CAISESGRNANSPLHF,TGTGCCATCAGTGAGTCCGGCAGGAACGCTAATTCACCCCTCCACTTT,TRBV10-3,TRBJ1-6,.,.
CASSLAKPGLIYNEQFF,TGTGCCAGCAGTTTAGCTAAGCCGGGCCTTATATACAATGAGCAGTTCTTC,TRBV12-3/TRBV12-4,TRBJ2-1,.,few
CASSQDLRMANTQYF,TGCGCCAGCAGCCAGGACTTGAGGATGGCCAATACGCAGTATTTT,TRBV4-1,TRBJ2-3,.,few
CSVDLGLGGGGYTF,TGCAGCGTTGATTTGGGTTTGGGAGGCGGTGGCTACACCTTC,TRBV29-1,TRBJ1-2,.,few
CASSIQGGEKLFF,TGTGCCAGTAGTATTCAGGGAGGTGAAAAACTGTTTTTT,TRBV19,TRBJ1-4,.,few
CATSKIPRENTEAFF,TGTGCCACCAGCAAGATTCCCAGGGAGAACACTGAAGCTTTCTTT,TRBV15,TRBJ1-1,.,.
CASRGRTLTQPQHF,TGTGCCAGCAGGGGCAGAACTTTAACTCAGCCCCAGCATTTT,TRBV6-2/TRBV6-3,TRBJ1-5,.,.
CASRKTTGNANYGYTF,TGTGCCAGCAGAAAAACCACAGGAAATGCTAACTATGGCTACACCTTC,TRBV6-2/TRBV6-3,TRBJ1-2,.,.
CASLPSADRGSEAFF,TGTGCCAGCCTACCCTCGGCGGACAGGGGCTCTGAAGCTTTCTTT,TRBV6-2/TRBV6-3,TRBJ1-1,TRBD1,many
CASSQVSPMNTEAFF,TGCGCCAGCAGCCAAGTCTCCCCGATGAACACTGAAGCTTTCTTT,TRBV4-1,TRBJ1-1,.,few
CASSTRDRVANTEAFF,TGCGCCAGCAGCACCCGGGACAGGGTGGCGAACACTGAAGCTTTCTTT,TRBV5-1,TRBJ1-1,TRBD1,.
CASSRTFSYNEQFF,TGTGCCAGCAGTCGGACTTTTTCCTACAATGAGCAGTTCTTC,TRBV12-3/TRBV12-4,TRBJ2-1,.,.
CAISELGGIQYF,TGTGCCATCAGTGAACTAGGGGGCATTCAGTACTTC,TRBV10-3,TRBJ2-4,.,many
CAIRTSGGKETQYF,TGTGCCATCAGGACTAGCGGGGGGAAAGAGACCCAGTACTTC,TRBV10-3,TRBJ2-5,TRBD2,many